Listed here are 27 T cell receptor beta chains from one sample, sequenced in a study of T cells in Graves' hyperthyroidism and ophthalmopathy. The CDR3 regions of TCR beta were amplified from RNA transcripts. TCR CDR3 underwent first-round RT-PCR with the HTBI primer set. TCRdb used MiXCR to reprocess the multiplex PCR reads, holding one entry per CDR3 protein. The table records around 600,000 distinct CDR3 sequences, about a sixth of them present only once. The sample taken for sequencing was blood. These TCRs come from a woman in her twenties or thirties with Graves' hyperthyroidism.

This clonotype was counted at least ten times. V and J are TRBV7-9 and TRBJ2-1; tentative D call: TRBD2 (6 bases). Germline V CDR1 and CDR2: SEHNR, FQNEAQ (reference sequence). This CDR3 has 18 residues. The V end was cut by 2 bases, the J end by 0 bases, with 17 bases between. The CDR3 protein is CASSLRPWAGRSYNEQFF. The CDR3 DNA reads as TGTGCCAGCAGCTTAAGGCCCTGGGCGGGACGCTCCTACAATGAGCAGTTCTTC.

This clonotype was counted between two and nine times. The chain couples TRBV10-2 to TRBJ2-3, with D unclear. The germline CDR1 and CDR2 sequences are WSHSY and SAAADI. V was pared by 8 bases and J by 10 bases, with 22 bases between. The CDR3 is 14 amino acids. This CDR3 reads CASRSDENGDPQYF. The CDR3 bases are TGCGCCAGCCGGTCGGACGAAAACGGCGATCCGCAGTATTTT.

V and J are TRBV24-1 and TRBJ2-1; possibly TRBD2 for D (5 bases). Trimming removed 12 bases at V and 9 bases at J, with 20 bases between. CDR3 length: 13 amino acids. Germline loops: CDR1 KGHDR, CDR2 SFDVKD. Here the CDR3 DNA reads TGTGCCGTCGGGCCCCCTCGGGATGGTGAGCAGTTCTTC. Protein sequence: CAVGPPRDGEQFF.

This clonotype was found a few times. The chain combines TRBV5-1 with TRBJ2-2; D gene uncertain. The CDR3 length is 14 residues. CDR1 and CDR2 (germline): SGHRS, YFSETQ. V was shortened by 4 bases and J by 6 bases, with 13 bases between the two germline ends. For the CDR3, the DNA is TGCGCCAGCAGCCCCCTTGGATTAGCCGGGGAGCTGTTTTTT. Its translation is CASSPLGLAGELFF.

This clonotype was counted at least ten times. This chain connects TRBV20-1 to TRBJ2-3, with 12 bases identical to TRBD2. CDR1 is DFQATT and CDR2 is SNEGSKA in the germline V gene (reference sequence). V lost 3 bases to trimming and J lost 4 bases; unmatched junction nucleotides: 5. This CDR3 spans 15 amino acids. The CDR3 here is CSASGLAGFPDTQYF. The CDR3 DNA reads TGCAGTGCTAGCGGACTAGCGGGATTCCCAGATACGCAGTATTTT.

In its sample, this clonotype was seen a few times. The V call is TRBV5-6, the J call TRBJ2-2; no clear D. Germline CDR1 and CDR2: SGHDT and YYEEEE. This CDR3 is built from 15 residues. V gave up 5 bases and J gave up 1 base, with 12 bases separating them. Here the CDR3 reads CASSPIWGNTGELFF. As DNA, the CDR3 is TGTGCCAGCAGTCCAATTTGGGGGAACACCGGGGAGCTGTTTTTT.

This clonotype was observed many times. For the CDR3, the DNA is TGTGCCAGCAGTTACACTAGTGGACAGGGGGCAGTATCCTACAATGAGCAGTTCTTC. Its protein is CASSYTSGQGAVSYNEQFF. The chain recombines TRBV6-2 or TRBV6-3 with TRBJ2-1; 11 nucleotides match TRBD1. V shed 2 bases and J 1 base; nucleotides not matched to a gene: 10. This CDR3 has 19 amino acids. Germline lookup yields CDR1 MNHEY and CDR2 SVGEGT.

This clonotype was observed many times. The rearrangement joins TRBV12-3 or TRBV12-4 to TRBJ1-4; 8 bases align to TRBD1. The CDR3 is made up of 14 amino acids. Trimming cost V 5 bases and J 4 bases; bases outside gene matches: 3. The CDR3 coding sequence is TGTGCCAGCAGTCCGGGACAGGATAATGAAAAACTGTTTTTT. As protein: CASSPGQDNEKLFF.

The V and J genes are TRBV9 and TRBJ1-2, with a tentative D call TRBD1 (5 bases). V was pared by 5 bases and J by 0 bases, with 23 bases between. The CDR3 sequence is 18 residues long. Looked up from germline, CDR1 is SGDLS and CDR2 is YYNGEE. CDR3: CASSTMGGTDTANYGYTF. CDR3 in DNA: TGTGCCAGCAGTACGATGGGCGGGACGGACACAGCTAACTATGGCTACACCTTC.

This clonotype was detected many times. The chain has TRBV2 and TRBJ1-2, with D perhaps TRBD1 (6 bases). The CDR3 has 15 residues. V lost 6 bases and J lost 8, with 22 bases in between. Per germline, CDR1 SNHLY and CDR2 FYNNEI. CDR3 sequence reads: CASRSQGQGLSGYTF. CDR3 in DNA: TGTGCCAGCAGATCACAGGGCCAAGGGCTATCAGGCTACACCTTC.

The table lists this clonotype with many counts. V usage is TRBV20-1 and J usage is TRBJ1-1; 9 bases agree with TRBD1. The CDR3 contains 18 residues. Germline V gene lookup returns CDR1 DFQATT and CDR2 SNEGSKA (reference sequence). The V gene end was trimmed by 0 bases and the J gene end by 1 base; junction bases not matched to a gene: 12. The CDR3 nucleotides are TGCAGTGCTAGAGATCGTTACAGGGGGCTTGTTAGGAACACTGAAGCTTTCTTT. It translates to CSARDRYRGLVRNTEAFF.

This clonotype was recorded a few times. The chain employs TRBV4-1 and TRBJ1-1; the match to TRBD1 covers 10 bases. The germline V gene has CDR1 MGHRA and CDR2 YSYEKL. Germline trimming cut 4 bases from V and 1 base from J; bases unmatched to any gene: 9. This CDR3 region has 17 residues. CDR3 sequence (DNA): TGCGCCAGCAGCCCTGTTGAGGGACAGGGGCAGAACACTGAAGCTTTCTTT. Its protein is CASSPVEGQGQNTEAFF.

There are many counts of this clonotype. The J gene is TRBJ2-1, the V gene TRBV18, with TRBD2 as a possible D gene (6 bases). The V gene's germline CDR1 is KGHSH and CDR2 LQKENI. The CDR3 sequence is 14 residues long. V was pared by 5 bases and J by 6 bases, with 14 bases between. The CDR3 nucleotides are TGTGCCAGCTCAGCGGGACTCGAAAGCAATGAGCAGTTCTTC. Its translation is CASSAGLESNEQFF.

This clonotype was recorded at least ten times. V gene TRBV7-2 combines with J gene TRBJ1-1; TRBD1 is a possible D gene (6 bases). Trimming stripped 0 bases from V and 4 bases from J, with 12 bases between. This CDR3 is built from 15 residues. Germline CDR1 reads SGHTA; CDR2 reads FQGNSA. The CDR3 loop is CASSLAAGGGTEAFF. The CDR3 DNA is TGTGCCAGCAGCTTAGCGGCTGGGGGCGGCACTGAAGCTTTCTTT.

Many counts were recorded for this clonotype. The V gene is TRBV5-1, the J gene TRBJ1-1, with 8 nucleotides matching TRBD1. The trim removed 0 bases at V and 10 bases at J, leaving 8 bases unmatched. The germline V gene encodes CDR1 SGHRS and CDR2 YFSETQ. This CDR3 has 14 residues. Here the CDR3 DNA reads TGCGCCAGCAGCTTGGTGACAGGGGAGGTTCGAGCTTTCTTT. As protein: CASSLVTGEVRAFF.

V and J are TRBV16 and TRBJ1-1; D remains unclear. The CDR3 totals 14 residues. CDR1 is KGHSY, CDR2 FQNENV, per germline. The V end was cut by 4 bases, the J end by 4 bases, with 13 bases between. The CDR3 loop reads CASSPTEGGTEAFF. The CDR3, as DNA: TGTGCCAGCAGCCCGACGGAGGGAGGCACTGAAGCTTTCTTT.

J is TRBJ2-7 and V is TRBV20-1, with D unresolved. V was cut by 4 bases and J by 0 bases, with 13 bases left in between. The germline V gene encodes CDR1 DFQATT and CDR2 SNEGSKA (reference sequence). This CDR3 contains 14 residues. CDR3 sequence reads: CSATLDGYSYEQYF. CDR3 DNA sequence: TGCAGTGCTACCTTAGACGGTTACTCCTACGAGCAGTACTTC.

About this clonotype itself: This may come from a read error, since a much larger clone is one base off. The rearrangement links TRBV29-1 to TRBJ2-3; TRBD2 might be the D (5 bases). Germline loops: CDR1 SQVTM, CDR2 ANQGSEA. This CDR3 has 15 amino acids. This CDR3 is CSGVVTRASTDAQYF. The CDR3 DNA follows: TGCAGCGGCGTGGTGACACGGGCTAGCACAGATGCGCAGTATTTT.

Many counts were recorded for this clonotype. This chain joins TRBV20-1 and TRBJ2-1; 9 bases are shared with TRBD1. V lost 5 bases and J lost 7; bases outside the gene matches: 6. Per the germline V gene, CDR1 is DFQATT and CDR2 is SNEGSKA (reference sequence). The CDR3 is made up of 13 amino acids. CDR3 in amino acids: CSADRGGGNEQFF. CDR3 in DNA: TGCAGTGCTGACAGGGGGGGAGGGAATGAGCAGTTCTTC.

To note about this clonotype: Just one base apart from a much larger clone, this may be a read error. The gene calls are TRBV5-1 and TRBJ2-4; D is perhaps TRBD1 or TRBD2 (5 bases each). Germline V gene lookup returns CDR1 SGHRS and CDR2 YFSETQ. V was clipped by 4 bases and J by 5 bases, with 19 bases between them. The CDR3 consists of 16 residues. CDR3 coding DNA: TGCGCCAGCAGCCCAGGACCCCGGGGCGCCGAAAACATTCAGTACTTC. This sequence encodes CASSPGPRGAENIQYF. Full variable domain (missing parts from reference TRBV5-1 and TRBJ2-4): KAGVTQTPRYLIKTRGQQVTLSCSPISGHRSVSWYQQTPGQGLQFLFEYFSETQRNKGNFPGRFSGRQFSNSRSEMNVSTLELGDSALYLCASSPGPRGAENIQYFGAGTRLSVL.

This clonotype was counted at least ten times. CDR3: CASSLIASGRTVSYEQYF. DNA of the CDR3: TGTGCCAGCAGCTTAATAGCTAGCGGGAGGACCGTTTCCTACGAGCAGTACTTC. The rearrangement links TRBV7-2 to TRBJ2-7; 11 nucleotides line up with TRBD2. CDR1 is SGHTA and CDR2 is FQGNSA in the germline V gene. CDR3 size: 18 residues. Trimming removed 2 bases from V and 1 base from J; junction bases left unmatched: 10.

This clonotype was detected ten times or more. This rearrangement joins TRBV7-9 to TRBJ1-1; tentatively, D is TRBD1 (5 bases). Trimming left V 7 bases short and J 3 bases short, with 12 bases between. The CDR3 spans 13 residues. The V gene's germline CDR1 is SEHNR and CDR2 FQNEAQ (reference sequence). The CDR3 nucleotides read TGTGCCAGCAAAGTCTTGGGGGACACTGAAGCTTTCTTT. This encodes CASKVLGDTEAFF.

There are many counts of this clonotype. The DNA of the CDR3 is TGTGCCAGCAGTTCCTCCGGACTAGCGGGAGCCCAAGAGACCCAGTACTTC. Amino acid sequence: CASSSSGLAGAQETQYF. This chain joins TRBV28 and TRBJ2-5, with 13 bases aligning to TRBD2. V was clipped by 4 bases and J by 1 base; unmatched bases: 6. This CDR3 is built from 17 residues. Germline loops: CDR1 MDHEN, CDR2 SYDVKM.

The CDR3: CASSSQRNEKLFF. CDR3 nucleotides: TGCGCCAGCAGCTCCCAGCGTAATGAAAAACTGTTTTTT. The chain joins TRBV5-1 to TRBJ1-4; D remains ambiguous. V lost 3 bases to trimming and J lost 4 bases, with 7 bases between them. The CDR3 consists of 13 residues. Germline assignment: CDR1 SGHRS and CDR2 YFSETQ.

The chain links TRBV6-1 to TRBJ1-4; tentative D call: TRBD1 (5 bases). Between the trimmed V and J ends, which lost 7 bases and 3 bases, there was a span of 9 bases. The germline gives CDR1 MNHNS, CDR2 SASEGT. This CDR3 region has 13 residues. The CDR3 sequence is CASKRGANEKLFF. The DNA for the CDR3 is TGTGCCAGCAAAAGGGGAGCTAATGAAAAACTGTTTTTT.

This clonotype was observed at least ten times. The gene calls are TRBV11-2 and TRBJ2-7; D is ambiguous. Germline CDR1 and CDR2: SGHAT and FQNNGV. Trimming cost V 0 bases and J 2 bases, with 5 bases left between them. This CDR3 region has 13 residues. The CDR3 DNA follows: TGTGCCAGCAGCTTAGACAACCCCTACGAGCAGTACTTC. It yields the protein CASSLDNPYEQYF.

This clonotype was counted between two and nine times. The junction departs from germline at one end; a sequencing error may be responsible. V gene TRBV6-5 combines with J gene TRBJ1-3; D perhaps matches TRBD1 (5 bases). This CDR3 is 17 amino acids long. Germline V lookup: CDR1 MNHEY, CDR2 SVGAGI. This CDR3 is CASSYLKTGLAGNTMYF. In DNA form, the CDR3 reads TGTGCCAGCAGTTACTTGAAAACAGGCCTGGCTGGAAACACCATGTATTTT.